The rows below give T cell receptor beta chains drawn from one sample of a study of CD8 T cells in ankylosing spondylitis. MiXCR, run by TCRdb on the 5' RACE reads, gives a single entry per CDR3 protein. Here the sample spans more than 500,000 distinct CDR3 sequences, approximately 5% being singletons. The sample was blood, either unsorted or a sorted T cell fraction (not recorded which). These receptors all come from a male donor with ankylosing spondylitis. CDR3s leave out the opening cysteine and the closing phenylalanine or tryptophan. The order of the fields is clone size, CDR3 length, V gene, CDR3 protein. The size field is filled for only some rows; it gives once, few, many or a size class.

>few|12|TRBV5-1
ASSSRLAGNIQY
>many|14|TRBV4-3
ASRNRTSGSTGELF
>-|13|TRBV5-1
ASSFGGYPGDEQF
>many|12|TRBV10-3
AITLTPKGTEAF
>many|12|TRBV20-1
SARDHGTYNEQF
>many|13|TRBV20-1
SARDHAGVHEKLF
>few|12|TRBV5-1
ASSPQSPHYEQY
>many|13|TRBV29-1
SVILGPDRNTEAF
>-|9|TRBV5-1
ASSHSKEQY
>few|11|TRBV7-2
ASSSDRIGEQY
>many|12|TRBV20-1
STSGIFFGDTQY
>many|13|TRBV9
ASSIGLAEGYEQY
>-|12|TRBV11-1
ASSFMMSQETQY
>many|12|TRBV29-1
SVREGRASREAF
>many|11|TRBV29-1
SVRQREYNEQF
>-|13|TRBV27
ASKRLAGDFDTQY
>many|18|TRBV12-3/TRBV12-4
ASSLQFQGARLMSNQPQH
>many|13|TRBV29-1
SVDRGQTVLYGYT
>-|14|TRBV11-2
ASSPAGTSGRNEQF
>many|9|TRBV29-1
SVSGTDTQY
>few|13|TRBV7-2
ASSVAGGPPYEQY
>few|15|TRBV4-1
ASSQPRRGLAGVRQF
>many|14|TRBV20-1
SARDPRTGQQETQY
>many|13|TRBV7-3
ASSQTGTGLYEQY
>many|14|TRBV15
ATSRGGGPFHNEQF
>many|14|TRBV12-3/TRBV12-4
ASSLGSGGKKETQY
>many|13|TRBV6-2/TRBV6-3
ASNPSGTVSYEQY
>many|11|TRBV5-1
ASSLAPSSEQY
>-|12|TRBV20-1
SARDWGEVTEAF
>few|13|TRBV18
ASSPPRGMYNEQF
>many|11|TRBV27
ASSSQGWSGYT
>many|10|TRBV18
ASSPRGRRQY
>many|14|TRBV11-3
ASSLAGNSIYNEQF
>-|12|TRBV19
ASSADRIDTEAF
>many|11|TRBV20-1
SARTQGGYEQY
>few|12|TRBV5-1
ASSSGQETGELF
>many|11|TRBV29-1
SVGPGVEETQY
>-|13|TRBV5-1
ASSPREAAYNEQF
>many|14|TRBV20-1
SARDGRQGSTDTQY
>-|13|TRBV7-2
ASSLVAGISYEQY
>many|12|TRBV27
ASSSREVNYGYT
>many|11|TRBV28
ASRTGGKNIQY
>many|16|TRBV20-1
SARDRLALAGSYNEQF
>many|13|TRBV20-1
SARDRQGAWDTQY
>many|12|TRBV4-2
ASSLKAGTYGYT
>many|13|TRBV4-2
ASSQEGRDNQPQH
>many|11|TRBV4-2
ASSRPGETEAF
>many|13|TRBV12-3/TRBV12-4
ASSLGSGPQETQY
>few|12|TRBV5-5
ASSFDEGPYEQY
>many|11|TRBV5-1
ASSPPFSDTQY
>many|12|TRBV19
ASSMRGRNTEAF
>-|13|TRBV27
ASSRKRTVADTQY
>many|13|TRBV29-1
SVLARGRAQETQY